The 19 T cell receptor beta chains below come from one sample, sequenced in a study of CD8 T cells in Susac syndrome (dated by TCRdb to between 2017 and 2020). The receptor library was made with the immunoSEQ multiplex PCR assay. RNA was extracted using the RNeasy kit, and roughly 0.5 to 1 microgram was reverse transcribed with random hexamers. TCRdb redid the processing of the public reads, applying fastp at Q25 and MiXCR, and retained in-frame beta chains. Identical CDR3 protein sequences are pooled into one entry, listed with their most common genes and DNA. This sample lists a few hundred thousand distinct CDR3 sequences; around 95% were detected once. The ten top clones hold around 0.076% of the sample. The sequencing input was CD4+ T cells from PBMCs. The receptor set was obtained from a human donor with multiple sclerosis.

The rearrangement links TRBV6-6 to TRBJ2-7; D unclear. CDR1 MNHNY and CDR2 SVGAGI come from the germline V gene (reference sequence). The CDR3 is 15 amino acids. Deletions cut 7 bases from V and 0 bases from J, with 16 bases between. CDR3 protein: CASTHPTDNSYEQYF. The CDR3 nucleotides are TGTGCCAGCACCCACCCCACCGATAACTCCTACGAGCAGTACTTC.

This chain links TRBV20-1 with TRBJ1-1; TRBD1 matches at 9 bases. The CDR3 totals 14 residues. Trimming took 4 bases from V and 10 from J; bases not matched to a gene: 13. Germline CDR1 DFQATT, CDR2 SNEGSKA (reference sequence). The CDR3 DNA reads as TGCAGTGCTACACAGGGGGCAAATGGGGTATTAGCTTTCTTT. Translated, it gives CSATQGANGVLAFF.

This rearrangement joins TRBV3-1 to TRBJ1-6; D ambiguous. CDR1 LGHDT and CDR2 YNNKEL come from the germline V gene (reference sequence). This CDR3 has 13 amino acids. Trimming took 8 bases from V and 10 from J, leaving 15 bases between them. The CDR3 DNA reads as TGTGCCAGCGCAAGATATTCAAGCTCACCCCTCCACTTT. This sequence encodes CASARYSSSPLHF.

This clonotype has a single count. The chain joins TRBV28 to TRBJ2-3; unclear D gene. CDR3 length: 12 amino acids. V dropped 2 bases and J dropped 8 bases, with 8 bases sitting between them. The V gene's germline CDR1 is MDHEN and CDR2 SYDVKM. The CDR3 region is CASSLPLGTQYF. In DNA form, the CDR3 reads TGTGCCAGCAGTTTACCGTTAGGTACGCAGTATTTT.

This clonotype was counted a few times. The gene calls are TRBV29-1 and TRBJ1-1; D gene ambiguous. V was cut by 1 base and J by 4 bases, with 4 bases left in between. Germline CDR1 reads SQVTM; CDR2 reads ANQGSEA. CDR3 length equals 11 residues. The CDR3 DNA is TGCAGCGTTGAAGGCAGCACTGAAGCTTTCTTT. Its protein is CSVEGSTEAFF.

V and J are TRBV12-3 or TRBV12-4 and TRBJ1-2; TRBD1 matches at 7 bases. The CDR3 sequence is 16 residues long. With 6 bases clipped from V and 2 bases from J, the junction kept 12 bases outside the gene matches. In DNA form, the CDR3 reads TGTGCCAGCAGCCTAAATCCGGGACAGTTCAACTATGGCTACACCTTC. Amino acids: CASSLNPGQFNYGYTF.

The V call is TRBV20-1, the J call TRBJ1-2; tentative D call: TRBD1 (6 bases). V lost 5 bases and J lost 2, with 12 bases in between. There are 13 residues in the CDR3. Germline CDR1 DFQATT, CDR2 SNEGSKA (reference sequence). CDR3 protein: CSASDSTNYGYTF. The CDR3 coding sequence is TGCAGTGCTTCGGACAGTACCAACTATGGCTACACCTTC.

The V call is TRBV29-1, the J call TRBJ1-1; TRBD1 agrees at 8 bases. Losses at the gene ends were 7 bases for V and 4 bases for J; bases not matched to a gene: 5. From germline, CDR1 is SQVTM and CDR2 ANQGSEA. The CDR3 has 12 amino acids. The CDR3 loop is CSGDRGSTEAFF. CDR3 bases: TGCAGCGGCGACAGGGGTAGCACTGAAGCTTTCTTT.

This chain joins TRBV3-1 and TRBJ2-1, with 14 nucleotides matching TRBD2. Germline CDR1 is LGHDT and CDR2 is YNNKEL (reference sequence). V lost 2 bases, J lost 7 bases, and 7 bases stayed unmatched. The length of the CDR3 is 17 residues. CDR3: CASSQPYGTSGGNEQFF. In nucleotides, the CDR3 is TGTGCCAGCAGCCAACCATACGGGACTAGCGGGGGAAATGAGCAGTTCTTC.

CDR3 loop: CSAWTGNIQYF. Here the CDR3 DNA reads TGCAGTGCTTGGACGGGAAACATTCAGTACTTC. The chain couples TRBV20-1 to TRBJ2-4; unclear D gene. The CDR3 contains 11 residues. Deletions cut 5 bases from V and 6 bases from J, with 8 bases between. Germline V gene data show CDR1 as DFQATT and CDR2 as SNEGSKA (reference sequence).

The rearrangement links TRBV9 to TRBJ2-7; a possible D gene is TRBD2 (5 bases). The CDR3 is 13 amino acids. V dropped 4 bases and J dropped 5 bases, with 13 bases sitting between them. The V gene's germline CDR1 is SGDLS and CDR2 YYNGEE. The CDR3 DNA sequence: TGTGCCAGCAGCCCTAGCCCCCGAGACGAGCAGTACTTC. Amino acids: CASSPSPRDEQYF.

The chain links TRBV5-1 to TRBJ2-1; D is unclear. The CDR3 covers 14 residues. Germline CDR1 reads SGHRS; CDR2 reads YFSETQ. Between the trimmed V and J ends, which lost 0 bases and 7 bases, there was a span of 11 bases. The CDR3 bases are TGCGCCAGCAGCTTGGAGAGGTCTAGTAATGAGCAGTTCTTC. It yields the protein CASSLERSSNEQFF.

The chain links TRBV30 to TRBJ2-1; D gene ambiguous. CDR3 size: 12 residues. Trimming removed 2 bases from V and 7 bases from J, with 9 bases in between. Germline V gene sequence: CDR1 GTSNPN, CDR2 SVGIG (reference sequence). The CDR3 nucleotides are TGTGCCTGGAGTAATTCGAATAATGAGCAGTTCTTC. Protein sequence: CAWSNSNNEQFF. The full variable domain, completed using reference TRBV30 and TRBJ2-1, is SQTIHQWPATLVQPVGSPLSLECTVEGTSNPNLYWYRQAAGRGLQLLFYSVGIGQISSEVPQNLSASRPQDRQFILSSKKLLLSDSGFYLCAWSNSNNEQFFGPGTRLTVL.

The rearrangement links TRBV27 to TRBJ1-2; no reliable D call. This CDR3 spans 16 amino acids. V was clipped by 0 bases and J by 3 bases, with 14 bases between them. From germline, CDR1 is MNHEY and CDR2 SMNVEV (reference sequence). This CDR3 reads CASSLSVGQADYGYTF. The CDR3 DNA sequence: TGTGCCAGCAGTTTATCGGTCGGCCAGGCGGACTATGGCTACACCTTC.

The J gene is TRBJ2-3, the V gene TRBV15; D is unresolved. The length of the CDR3 is 13 residues. The V end was cut by 0 bases, the J end by 9 bases, with 10 bases between. Germline V gives CDR1 LNHNV, CDR2 YYDKDF (reference sequence). The CDR3 loop reads CATSRDRLGTQYF. As DNA, the CDR3 is TGTGCCACCAGCAGAGATCGTCTTGGAACGCAGTATTTT.

The chain employs TRBV7-3 and TRBJ1-6; D is unresolved. The V end was cut by 4 bases, the J end by 11 bases, with 18 bases between. Germline V lookup: CDR1 SGHTA, CDR2 FQGTGA. The CDR3 sequence is 15 residues long. CDR3 DNA: TGTGCCAGCAGCTCCTATACACGGGCCGAGGCACCCCTCCACTTT. Amino acid sequence: CASSSYTRAEAPLHF.

This clonotype showed up just once. This rearrangement joins TRBV3-1 to TRBJ2-5; 8 positions agree with TRBD1. The CDR3 sequence is 14 residues long. Unmatched junction bases numbered 7, after V lost 5 bases and J lost 5 bases. The germline V gene has CDR1 LGHDT and CDR2 YNNKEL (reference sequence). CDR3 amino acids: CASSWDRRTETQYF. The CDR3 nucleotides are TGTGCCAGCAGCTGGGACAGGAGGACGGAGACCCAGTACTTC.

The chain carries TRBV10-3 and TRBJ1-3; D uncertain. V dropped 6 bases and J dropped 3 bases, with 6 bases sitting between them. The CDR3 consists of 12 residues. The germline gives CDR1 ENHRY, CDR2 SYGVKD. CDR3 sequence: CAISLNGNTIYF. CDR3 coding DNA: TGTGCCATCAGCCTCAATGGAAACACCATATATTTT.

This clonotype was seen a single time. The V and J genes are TRBV6-5 and TRBJ1-4; possible D gene TRBD1, 5 bases. The V gene lost 2 bases and the J gene lost 11 bases, with 15 bases spanning the gap. The CDR3 extends over 14 amino acids. Germline assignment: CDR1 MNHEY and CDR2 SVGAGI. The CDR3: CASSYVGGDGKLFF. The DNA for the CDR3 is TGTGCCAGCAGTTACGTGGGGGGGGACGGGAAACTGTTTTTT.